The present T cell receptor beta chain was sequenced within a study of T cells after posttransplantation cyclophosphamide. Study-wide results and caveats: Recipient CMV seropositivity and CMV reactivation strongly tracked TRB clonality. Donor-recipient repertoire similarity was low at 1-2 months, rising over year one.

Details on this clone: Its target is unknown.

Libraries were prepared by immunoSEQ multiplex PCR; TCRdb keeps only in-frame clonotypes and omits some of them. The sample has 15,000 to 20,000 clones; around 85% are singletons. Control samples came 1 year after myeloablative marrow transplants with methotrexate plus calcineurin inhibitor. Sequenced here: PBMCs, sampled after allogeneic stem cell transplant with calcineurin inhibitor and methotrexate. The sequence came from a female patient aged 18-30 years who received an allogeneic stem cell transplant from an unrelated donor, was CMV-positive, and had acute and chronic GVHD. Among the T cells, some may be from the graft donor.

The CDR3: CATSTSGAFPYGETQYF. CDR3 in DNA: TGTGCCACTTCGACTAGCGGAGCCTTTCCGTATGGGGAGACCCAGTACTTC. This chain links TRBV19 with TRBJ2-5; TRBD2 agrees at 9 bases. Germline V gene data show CDR1 as LNHDA and CDR2 as SQIVND (reference sequence). V was pared by 10 bases and J by 5 bases, with 20 bases of the junction left unmatched. CDR3 length equals 17 residues.